Each of the 27 T cell receptor beta chains below was sequenced from the same sample in a study of radiation and T cells in renal cell carcinoma. Clones were sequenced by immunoSEQ multiplex PCR, and TCRdb holds only the in-frame ones, with some missing. The data contain around 74,000 clones, around four fifths of them seen just once; the ten biggest clones take up 2.4%. Time point noted: blood 4 weeks post-SBRT, at nephrectomy. Treatment given: 15 Gy SBRT to primary tumor, nephrectomy 4 weeks later. The material was blood, obtained from a patient whose treatment included radiotherapy and nephrectomy. The receptor source for this set is a woman in her fifties or sixties with renal cell carcinoma.

This clone was seen just once. The chain combines TRBV6-5 with TRBJ1-4, with TRBD1 as a possible D gene (5 bases). The CDR3 sequence is 15 residues long. Germline V gives CDR1 MNHEY, CDR2 SVGAGI. Trimming stripped 4 bases from V and 8 bases from J, with 17 bases between. CDR3 nucleotide sequence: TGTGCCAGCAGTTCTACGGGGACCCCTAGGGAAAAACTGTTTTTT. Its translation: CASSSTGTPREKLFF.

This clone has only a few counts. This chain connects TRBV27 to TRBJ1-2, with D possibly TRBD1 on 5 matching bases. The CDR3 contains 14 residues. Trimming shortened V by 2 bases and J by 7 bases, and 14 bases separated the two germline ends. The germline gives CDR1 MNHEY, CDR2 SMNVEV (reference sequence). CDR3 sequence reads: CASSLIPGQGGYTF. CDR3 nucleotide sequence: TGTGCCAGCAGTTTAATTCCGGGGCAGGGTGGCTACACCTTC.

CDR3 sequence: CASSIFGHTTDTQYF. DNA of the CDR3: TGTGCCAGCAGCATTTTCGGACACACCACAGATACGCAGTATTTT. This chain uses TRBV5-6 with TRBJ2-3, with D perhaps TRBD1 (5 bases). V lost 4 bases to trimming and J lost 2 bases, with 14 bases between them. CDR1 SGHDT and CDR2 YYEEEE come from the germline V gene. This CDR3 contains 15 residues.

The V gene is TRBV6-1, the J gene TRBJ1-1; D may be TRBD1 (5 bases). Germline values: CDR1 MNHNS, CDR2 SASEGT. With 2 bases removed from V and 5 bases from J, the gap between germline ends came to 9 bases. CDR3 length equals 13 residues. The DNA for the CDR3 is TGTGCCAGCAGTGAATGGGGGGGGACTGAAGCTTTCTTT. It is translated as CASSEWGGTEAFF.

The chain combines TRBV2 with TRBJ2-1; 11 bases fit TRBD2. V was clipped by 5 bases and J by 6 bases; unmatched bases: 9. There are 16 residues in the CDR3. Germline V gene data show CDR1 as SNHLY and CDR2 as FYNNEI. The DNA of the CDR3 is TGTGCCAGCAGTATAGATAGCGGGGGGGCGGGCAATGAGCAGTTCTTC. Translated, it gives CASSIDSGGAGNEQFF.

The chain combines TRBV10-3 with TRBJ1-2, with TRBD1 identical over 8 bases. V lost 0 bases, J lost 2 bases, and 2 bases stayed unmatched. Germline V gene sequence: CDR1 ENHRY, CDR2 SYGVKD. This CDR3 region has 15 residues. The CDR3 region has the DNA TGTGCCATCAGTGAGTCGGACAGGGCGAACTATGGCTACACCTTC. It translates to CAISESDRANYGYTF.

The CDR3 protein is CTNPATSGGSNEQFF. The CDR3 DNA is TGCACCAACCCCGCGACTAGCGGGGGGTCTAATGAGCAGTTCTTC. The chain couples TRBV1 to TRBJ2-1; the D call TRBD2 from the table was never checked on the DNA. TRBV1 represents a pseudogene. The CDR3 has 15 amino acids.

The gene calls are TRBV19 and TRBJ1-2; D ambiguous. The CDR3 sequence is 13 residues long. CDR1 is LNHDA and CDR2 is SQIVND in the germline V gene (reference sequence). Trimming pared 5 bases from V and 8 bases from J, leaving 15 bases between. CDR3 DNA sequence: TGTGCCAGTAGTTCCGGACGGCCCTACGGCTACACCTTC. Encoded protein: CASSSGRPYGYTF. The full variable domain, with the rest looked up from reference TRBV19 and TRBJ1-2, is DGGITQSPKYLFRKEGQNVTLSCEQNLNHDAMYWYRQDPGQGLRLIYYSQIVNDFQKGDIAEGYSVSREKKESFPLTVTSAQKNPTAFYLCASSSGRPYGYTFGSGTRLTVV.

This clone showed up just a few times. The chain links TRBV29-1 to TRBJ2-1; the match to TRBD2 covers 11 bases. Germline V gene lookup returns CDR1 SQVTM and CDR2 ANQGSEA. The CDR3 totals 13 residues. V shed 8 bases and J 2 bases; nucleotides not matched to a gene: 2. The CDR3 DNA reads as TGCAGCTCACTAGCGGGGGCCTACAATGAGCAGTTCTTC. Amino acids: CSSLAGAYNEQFF.

V gene TRBV13 combines with J gene TRBJ1-1; the D gene is possibly TRBD1 (6 bases). There are 14 residues in the CDR3. CDR1 is PRHDT, CDR2 FYEKMQ, per germline (reference sequence). V lost 3 bases to trimming and J lost 10 bases, with 18 bases between them. The CDR3 spells CASSFNFRGQVAFF. The CDR3 coding sequence is TGTGCCAGCAGCTTTAACTTCCGGGGGCAGGTAGCTTTCTTT.

V usage is TRBV9 and J usage is TRBJ2-5; 7 bases agree with TRBD1. Germline loops: CDR1 SGDLS, CDR2 YYNGEE. The CDR3 extends over 16 amino acids. J was trimmed by 1 base and V by 2 bases; bases with no gene match: 8. CDR3 amino acids: CASSVRDRSLQETQYF. In DNA form, the CDR3 reads TGTGCCAGCAGCGTGAGGGACAGATCTCTCCAAGAGACCCAGTACTTC. Using reference TRBV9 and TRBJ2-5 for the parts outside the CDR3, the full variable domain is DSGVTQTPKHLITATGQRVTLRCSPRSGDLSVYWYQQSLDQGLQFLIQYYNGEERAKGNILERFSAQQFPDLHSELNLSSLELGDSALYFCASSVRDRSLQETQYFGPGTRLLVL.

This chain links TRBV7-3 with TRBJ1-2; D remains ambiguous. The ends were cut back, 3 bases at V and 3 bases at J, with 14 bases in the middle. CDR1 is SGHTA, CDR2 FQGTGA, per germline. This CDR3 is built from 15 residues. The CDR3 loop reads CASSFAMEVDYGYTF. The CDR3 DNA is TGTGCCAGCAGCTTCGCCATGGAAGTTGACTATGGCTACACCTTC.

The J gene is TRBJ1-5, the V gene TRBV5-6; D uncertain. The germline CDR1 and CDR2 sequences are SGHDT and YYEEEE. CDR3 size: 15 residues. V was cut by 4 bases and J by 2 bases, with 13 bases left in between. CDR3 loop: CASSRGLSGNQPQHF. CDR3 DNA sequence: TGTGCCAGCAGCCGCGGGTTGTCGGGCAATCAGCCCCAGCATTTT.

This clone was observed a handful of times. This chain connects TRBV9 to TRBJ1-3, with a possible D match to TRBD1 (6 bases). V was shortened by 0 bases and J by 0 bases, with 7 bases between the two germline ends. The CDR3 contains 15 residues. CDR1 and CDR2 from the germline V gene are SGDLS and YYNGEE. The CDR3 sequence is CASSVAGASGNTIYF. CDR3 in DNA: TGTGCCAGCAGCGTAGCGGGGGCCTCTGGAAACACCATATATTTT.

The chain joins TRBV7-9 to TRBJ2-1, with TRBD1 matching 10 bases. This CDR3 has 15 amino acids. V shed 5 bases and J 5 bases; nucleotides not matched to a gene: 6. From germline, CDR1 is SEHNR and CDR2 FQNEAQ (reference sequence). The CDR3 spells CASSLDRGRDNEQFF. The CDR3 coding sequence is TGTGCCAGCAGCCTTGACAGGGGGCGAGACAATGAGCAGTTCTTC.

The V and J genes are TRBV28 and TRBJ1-2; weak D call: TRBD1 (5 bases). CDR1 MDHEN and CDR2 SYDVKM come from the germline V gene. The CDR3 covers 16 residues. V shed 5 bases and J shed 4 bases, with 20 bases lying between them. The CDR3 DNA reads as TGTGCCAGCAGTACATCATCCGAAGGGACCGTCTATGGCTACACCTTC. Its protein product is CASSTSSEGTVYGYTF.

This sequence joins TRBV30 and TRBJ2-2, with 10 bases fitting TRBD2. This CDR3 region has 15 residues. Trimming removed 1 base from V and 7 bases from J; junction bases left unmatched: 6. CDR1 and CDR2 from the germline V gene are GTSNPN and SVGIG (reference sequence). The CDR3 DNA is TGTGCCTGGAGTGGTCTAGCGGGAGTGGTCGGGGAGCTGTTTTTT. Translating gives CAWSGLAGVVGELFF.

The chain combines TRBV6-5 with TRBJ1-5, with D possibly matching TRBD1 (6 bases). In germline, CDR1 is MNHEY, CDR2 SVGAGI. The CDR3 is made up of 13 amino acids. V lost 10 bases, J lost 6 bases, and 16 bases lay in between. The CDR3 spells CATQEGERQPQHF. CDR3 sequence (DNA): TGTGCCACCCAAGAGGGGGAGCGTCAGCCCCAGCATTTT.

J is TRBJ1-2 and V is TRBV6-6, with unresolved D. CDR3 size: 13 residues. CDR1 is MNHNY and CDR2 is SVGAGI in the germline V gene (reference sequence). V shed 6 bases and J shed 4 bases, with 12 bases lying between them. In DNA form, the CDR3 reads TGTGCCAGCAGCCCCTGGGTCTCCTATGGCTACACCTTC. Its protein product is CASSPWVSYGYTF.

The V call is TRBV7-3, the J call TRBJ2-7, with TRBD2 as a possible D gene (5 bases). The CDR3 is 15 residues long. CDR1 SGHTA and CDR2 FQGTGA come from the germline V gene. V was trimmed by 0 bases and J by 0 bases, leaving 9 bases between them. The DNA of the CDR3 is TGTGCCAGCAGCTTAACGAGTGGGAGCTCCTACGAGCAGTACTTC. Its translation is CASSLTSGSSYEQYF.

This chain connects TRBV5-1 to TRBJ2-7; 9 nucleotides match TRBD1. Germline CDR1 is SGHRS and CDR2 is YFSETQ. V was clipped by 4 bases and J by 7 bases; unmatched bases: 9. The CDR3 runs 14 residues. The CDR3, as DNA: TGCGCCAGCAGCCCGCAGGGACAGGGATTTGAGCAGTACTTC. Its protein is CASSPQGQGFEQYF.

This chain links TRBV5-1 with TRBJ1-6; D is uncertain. The CDR3 is made up of 16 amino acids. In germline, CDR1 is SGHRS, CDR2 YFSETQ. Trimming removed 3 bases from V and 3 bases from J, with 13 bases in between. DNA of the CDR3: TGCGCCAGCAGCTCCGACGGTGTATACTATAATTCACCCCTCCACTTT. Protein sequence: CASSSDGVYYNSPLHF.

The chain links TRBV5-6 to TRBJ2-1; D gene unclear. Germline CDR1 is SGHDT and CDR2 is YYEEEE. V was cut by 4 bases and J by 0 bases, with 17 bases left in between. The CDR3 is 17 residues long. CDR3 protein: CASSKAATRSSYNEQFF. The CDR3, as DNA: TGTGCCAGCAGCAAGGCCGCGACCCGGAGCTCCTACAATGAGCAGTTCTTC.

V usage is TRBV7-2 and J usage is TRBJ2-7; D is ambiguous. The CDR3 is 13 amino acids. The germline gives CDR1 SGHTA, CDR2 FQGNSA. Trimming stripped 1 base from V and 4 bases from J, with 8 bases between. CDR3 DNA: TGTGCCAGCAGCTTAGAATTCCCGTACGAGCAGTACTTC. Translation gives CASSLEFPYEQYF. The full variable domain, its missing parts supplied by reference TRBV7-2 and TRBJ2-7, is GAGVSQSPSNKVTEKGKDVELRCDPISGHTALYWYRQSLGQGLEFLIYFQGNSAPDKSGLPSDRFSAERTGGSVSTLTIQRTQQEDSAVYLCASSLEFPYEQYFGPGTRLTVT.

The chain carries TRBV18 and TRBJ1-1; no reliable D call. V was cut by 0 bases and J by 5 bases, with 7 bases left in between. The germline CDR1 and CDR2 sequences are KGHSH and LQKENI. This CDR3 has 13 residues. The DNA of the CDR3 is TGTGCCAGCTCACCACCGACTCGTACTGAAGCTTTCTTT. It yields the protein CASSPPTRTEAFF.

The J gene is TRBJ2-5, the V gene TRBV15; TRBD1 agrees at 8 bases. The CDR3 has 17 amino acids. Germline values: CDR1 LNHNV, CDR2 YYDKDF (reference sequence). V lost 1 base and J lost 2; bases outside the gene matches: 9. The CDR3 nucleotides read TGTGCCACCAGCAGAGGTGTCGGGACAGGACTGCAAGAGACCCAGTACTTC. It is translated as CATSRGVGTGLQETQYF.

The gene calls are TRBV25-1 and TRBJ1-4, with TRBD1 as a possible D gene (5 bases). CDR3 length: 13 residues. V lost 5 bases and J lost 7, with 11 bases in between. Germline values: CDR1 MGHDK, CDR2 SYGVNS. CDR3 amino acids: CASSSGGGEKLFF. The CDR3, as DNA: TGTGCCAGCAGTTCCGGGGGGGGTGAAAAACTGTTTTTT.